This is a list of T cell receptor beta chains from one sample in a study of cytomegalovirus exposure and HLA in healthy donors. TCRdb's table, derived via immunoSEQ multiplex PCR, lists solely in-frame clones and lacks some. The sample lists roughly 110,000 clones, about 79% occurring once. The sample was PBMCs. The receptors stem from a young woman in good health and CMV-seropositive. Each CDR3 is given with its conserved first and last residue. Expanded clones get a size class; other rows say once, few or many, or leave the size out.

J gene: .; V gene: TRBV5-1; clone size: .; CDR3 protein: CASSLAAGQGWYEQYF
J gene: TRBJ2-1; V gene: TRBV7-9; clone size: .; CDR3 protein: CASSFFTGPNEQFF
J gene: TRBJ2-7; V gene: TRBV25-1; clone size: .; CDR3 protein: CASSALTSGRTFTYEQYF
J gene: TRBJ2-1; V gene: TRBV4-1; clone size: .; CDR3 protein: CASHPSGGTRGNEQFF
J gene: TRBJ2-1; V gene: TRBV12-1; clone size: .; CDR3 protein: CASSFRRLDGNEQFF
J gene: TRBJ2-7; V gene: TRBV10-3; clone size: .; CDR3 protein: CAIRGDSYEQYF
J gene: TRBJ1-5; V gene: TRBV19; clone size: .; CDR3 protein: CASNRRASNQPQHF
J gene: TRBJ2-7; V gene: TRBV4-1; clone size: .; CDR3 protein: CASSQGGTALTYEQYF
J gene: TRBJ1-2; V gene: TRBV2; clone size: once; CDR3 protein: CASSEGGVGYTF
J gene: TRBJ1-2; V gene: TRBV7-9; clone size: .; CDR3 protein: CASSLGRIEYGYTF
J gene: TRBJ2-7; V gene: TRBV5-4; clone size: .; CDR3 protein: CASSLPGYAGDYEQYF
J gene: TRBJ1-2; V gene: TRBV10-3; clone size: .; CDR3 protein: CAISERGGLYGYTF
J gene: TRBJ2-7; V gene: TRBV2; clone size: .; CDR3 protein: CASSLGQSYEQYF
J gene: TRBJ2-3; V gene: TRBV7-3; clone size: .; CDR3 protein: CASSLNGRTGTGASDTQYF
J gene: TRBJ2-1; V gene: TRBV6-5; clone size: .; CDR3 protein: CASGAGSRGREFF
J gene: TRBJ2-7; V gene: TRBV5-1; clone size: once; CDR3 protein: CASSLTSGRGEQYF
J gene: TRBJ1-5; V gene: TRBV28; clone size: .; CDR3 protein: CASSFWDKNQPQHF
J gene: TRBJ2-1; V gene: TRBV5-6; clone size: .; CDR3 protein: CASSLPGTSFNEQFF
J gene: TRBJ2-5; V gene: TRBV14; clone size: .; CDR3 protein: CASSPGGGQETQYF
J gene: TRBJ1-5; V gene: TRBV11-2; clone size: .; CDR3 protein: CASSFAPWAGQPQHF
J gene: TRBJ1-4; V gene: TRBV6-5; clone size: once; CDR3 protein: CASSYSGEAPLEKLFF
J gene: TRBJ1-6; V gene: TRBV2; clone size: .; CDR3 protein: CASSRLRDSRAPLHF
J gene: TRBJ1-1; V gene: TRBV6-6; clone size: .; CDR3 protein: CASIGAIENTEAFF
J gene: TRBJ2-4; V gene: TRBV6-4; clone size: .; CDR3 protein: CASSDSAYGRNIQYF
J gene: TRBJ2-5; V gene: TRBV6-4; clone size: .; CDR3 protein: CASSDGADQETQYF
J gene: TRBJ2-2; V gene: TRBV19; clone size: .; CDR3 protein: CAIGTGAPGELFF
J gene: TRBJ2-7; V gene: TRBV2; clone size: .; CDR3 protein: CASSELRRRSYEQYF
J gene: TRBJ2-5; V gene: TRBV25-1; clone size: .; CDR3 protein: CASSDWTGEETQYF